These 8 T cell receptor beta chains originate from one sample sequenced in a study of T cell responses to AZD1222 COVID-19 vaccine. Profiled with immunoSEQ multiplex PCR; TCRdb holds only in-frame clones, not every one. The sample has 150,000 to 200,000 clones, 94% seen once. Material: peripheral blood, obtained 28 days after the second AZD1222 dose. All receptors come from an adult who received the AZD1222 COVID-19 vaccine.

The rearrangement uses TRBV18 and TRBJ2-7; the match to TRBD2 covers 9 bases. Germline lookup yields CDR1 KGHSH and CDR2 LQKENI. Trimming removed 3 bases from V and 7 bases from J; junction bases left unmatched: 7. The CDR3 covers 14 residues. The CDR3 DNA follows: TGTGCCAGCTCACCGTTAGCGGGAGTTTATGAGCAGTACTTC. It translates to CASSPLAGVYEQYF.

The gene calls are TRBV4-1 and TRBJ2-7; 12 bases match TRBD1. The CDR3 runs 17 residues. Germline V gives CDR1 MGHRA, CDR2 YSYEKL. J lost 4 bases, V lost 3 bases, and 10 bases had no gene match. The CDR3 loop is CASSHSTGTGGIYEQYF. Here the CDR3 DNA reads TGCGCCAGCAGCCACTCAACGGGGACAGGGGGCATTTACGAGCAGTACTTC.

This clone was detected once. This chain joins TRBV19 and TRBJ1-4, with a possible D match to TRBD1 (6 bases). V dropped 5 bases and J dropped 0 bases, with 10 bases sitting between them. Germline V gene lookup returns CDR1 LNHDA and CDR2 SQIVND (reference sequence). The CDR3 is made up of 15 amino acids. This CDR3 reads CASSGQSTTNEKLFF. The CDR3 bases are TGTGCCAGTAGTGGACAGTCTACAACTAATGAAAAACTGTTTTTT.

The chain carries TRBV6-5 and TRBJ2-7; 10 nucleotides agree with TRBD1. The CDR3 has 12 residues. Germline V lookup: CDR1 MNHEY, CDR2 SVGAGI. J gave up 4 bases and V 6 bases, and 0 bases lay outside the gene matches. CDR3 sequence reads: CASRGQGYEQYF. CDR3 sequence (DNA): TGTGCCAGCAGGGGACAGGGGTACGAGCAGTACTTC.

The rearrangement links TRBV12-3 or TRBV12-4 to TRBJ2-1; D gene ambiguous. The CDR3 extends over 13 amino acids. With 6 bases removed from V and 6 bases from J, the gap between germline ends came to 12 bases. The CDR3 is CASSPRGPNEQFF. In nucleotides, the CDR3 is TGTGCCAGCAGCCCAAGAGGCCCCAATGAGCAGTTCTTC.

This chain uses TRBV28 with TRBJ2-7; either TRBD1 or TRBD2 may supply D (6 bases each). The germline V gene encodes CDR1 MDHEN and CDR2 SYDVKM. V dropped 6 bases and J dropped 4 bases, with 19 bases sitting between them. This CDR3 has 15 residues. The CDR3 protein is CASRPYPRGQYEQYF. The CDR3, as DNA: TGTGCCAGCAGGCCGTACCCCCGGGGGCAATACGAGCAGTACTTC. Using reference TRBV28 and TRBJ2-7 for the parts outside the CDR3, the full variable domain is DVKVTQSSRYLVKRTGEKVFLECVQDMDHENMFWYRQDPGLGLRLIYFSYDVKMKEKGDIPEGYSVSREKKERFSLILESASTNQTSMYLCASRPYPRGQYEQYFGPGTRLTVT.

The gene calls are TRBV7-9 and TRBJ1-6; D unclear. V gave up 1 base and J gave up 7 bases, with 5 bases separating them. Germline lookup yields CDR1 SEHNR and CDR2 FQNEAQ (reference sequence). This CDR3 has 13 residues. The CDR3 is CASSLVANSPLHF. CDR3 bases: TGTGCCAGCAGCTTAGTGGCAAATTCACCCCTCCACTTT.

The J gene is TRBJ2-5, the V gene TRBV23-1; 7 nucleotides align to TRBD1. TRBV23-1 is an ORF, and what it does is uncertain. The CDR3 is 14 amino acids. V lost 2 bases, J lost 5 bases, and 5 bases stayed unmatched. CDR3 nucleotide sequence: TGCGCCAGCAGTCAAGCGACAGGGTTGGAGACCCAGTACTTC. Encoded protein: CASSQATGLETQYF.